The clone carrying this T cell receptor (beta chain) was observed a few times. Its cognate antigen is unknown. This record comes from a study of cytomegalovirus exposure and HLA in healthy donors. General study points: In a later analysis, a genetic analysis reported fewer productive-TCR N-insertions in an Asian-associated ancestry cluster than the cohort average. Indistinguishability led to the exclusion of some V segments, TRBV6-2 and TRBV6-3 included. HLA alleles were associated with some 17,000 TCR beta sequences in a later analysis at 0.05 false discovery rate.

With 4 bases clipped from V and 4 bases from J, the junction kept 7 bases outside the gene matches. The CDR3 loop spans 15 amino acids. Germline lookup yields CDR1 MDHEN and CDR2 SYDVKM. The PCR ran on 60 Vbeta and 13 Jbeta primers. Sequencing used immunoSEQ multiplex PCR; TCRdb keeps in-frame clones, though not all of them. In the table there are 55,000 to 75,000 clones, roughly four fifths of which are singletons. Specimen: PBMCs. The clonotype comes from a woman under 40 in good health and CMV-seropositive. The chain is built from TRBV28 and TRBJ2-3; 8 bases align to TRBD2. The CDR3 DNA is TGTGCCAGCAGTTCCCCAGCGGGAGACCCAGATACGCAGTATTTT. It is translated as CASSSPAGDPDTQYF.